The 27 T cell receptor beta chains in this list originate from one sample, sequenced in a study of CD8 T cells in ankylosing spondylitis. The antigens these receptors bind are not known. Notes on the study in general: About 8 highly homologous variants made up a TCR beta motif that seemed to typify ankylosing spondylitis blood.

MiXCR, run by TCRdb on the 5' RACE reads, gives a single entry per CDR3 protein. The sample shows about 540,000 distinct CDR3 sequences, about an eighth of them seen only once. The sample comprised blood, either unsorted or a sorted T cell fraction (not recorded which). These receptors were collected from a male donor with ankylosing spondylitis.

V is TRBV20-1 and J is TRBJ2-7; 9 bases are a match to TRBD1. Trimming took 0 bases from V and 3 from J; bases not matched to a gene: 6. The CDR3 length is 15 residues. Germline V gives CDR1 DFQATT, CDR2 SNEGSKA (reference sequence). Here the CDR3 reads CSARDRTGGIYEQYV. Here the CDR3 DNA reads TGCAGTGCTAGAGATCGCACAGGGGGCATCTACGAGCAGTACGTC.

This clonotype was picked up many times. The gene calls are TRBV12-3 or TRBV12-4 and TRBJ1-5; tentative D call: TRBD1 (6 bases). V gave up 6 bases and J gave up 4 bases, with 13 bases separating them. The CDR3 runs to 14 residues. The CDR3 here is CASRWEGGNQPQHF. For the CDR3, the DNA is TGTGCCAGCAGATGGGAGGGGGGTAATCAGCCCCAGCATTTT.

This clonotype was observed at least ten times. The J gene is TRBJ2-1, the V gene TRBV7-9; maybe TRBD2 (5 bases). Trimming removed 3 bases from V and 6 bases from J, with 15 bases in between. CDR1 SEHNR and CDR2 FQNEAQ come from the germline V gene (reference sequence). The CDR3 is 15 residues long. This CDR3 reads CASSFTLGSGNEQFF. The DNA for the CDR3 is TGTGCCAGCAGCTTCACCCTGGGGAGCGGCAATGAGCAGTTCTTC.

The rearrangement links TRBV29-1 to TRBJ2-1; TRBD2 aligns across 7 bases. This CDR3 spans 14 amino acids. The germline CDR1 and CDR2 sequences are SQVTM and ANQGSEA. J was trimmed by 4 bases and V by 7 bases; bases with no gene match: 10. The CDR3 sequence is CSALSGEAYNEQFF. CDR3 sequence (DNA): TGCAGCGCCTTGAGCGGGGAGGCTTACAATGAGCAGTTCTTC.

The chain has TRBV5-1 and TRBJ2-5, with 7 bases matching TRBD2. Germline V CDR1 and CDR2: SGHRS, YFSETQ. Trimming took 4 bases from V and 5 from J; bases not matched to a gene: 11. This CDR3 comprises 15 residues. The CDR3 loop is CASSRTSVVEETQYF. The DNA of the CDR3 is TGCGCCAGCAGCCGGACTAGTGTAGTTGAGGAGACCCAGTACTTC.

The CDR3 loop is CASRATGDPGNTIYF. For the CDR3, the DNA is TGTGCCAGCAGGGCTACGGGGGACCCTGGAAACACCATATATTTT. This chain uses TRBV27 with TRBJ1-3, with D perhaps matching TRBD1 (5 bases). Per the germline V gene, CDR1 is MNHEY and CDR2 is SMNVEV (reference sequence). The V end was cut by 6 bases, the J end by 2 bases, with 14 bases between. The CDR3 is made up of 15 amino acids.

The chain carries TRBV20-1 and TRBJ1-5; D remains ambiguous. The germline V gene has CDR1 DFQATT and CDR2 SNEGSKA (reference sequence). V lost 6 bases and J lost 6, with 12 bases in between. The CDR3 totals 12 residues. CDR3: CSAREDGQPQHF. Here the CDR3 DNA reads TGCAGTGCCCGGGAAGACGGTCAGCCCCAGCATTTT.

V gene TRBV3-1 combines with J gene TRBJ2-2; D is possibly TRBD1 or TRBD2 (5 bases each). Germline CDR1 is LGHDT and CDR2 is YNNKEL (reference sequence). V lost 2 bases, J lost 6 bases, and 16 bases lay in between. The CDR3 sequence is 16 residues long. As DNA, the CDR3 is TGTGCCAGCAGCCAACCCGGGACGGCAGGTTCCGGGGAGCTGTTTTTT. Protein product: CASSQPGTAGSGELFF.

This clonotype showed up many times. The V and J genes are TRBV5-1 and TRBJ2-1; D might be TRBD2 (5 bases). Trimming removed 0 bases at V and 2 bases at J, with 9 bases between. This CDR3 has 15 amino acids. Per germline, CDR1 SGHRS and CDR2 YFSETQ. The CDR3 here is CASSLAGETYNEQFF. The CDR3 DNA is TGCGCCAGCAGCTTGGCCGGGGAGACCTACAATGAGCAGTTCTTC.

This chain uses TRBV29-1 with TRBJ1-2; D is perhaps TRBD1 (5 bases). Germline lookup yields CDR1 SQVTM and CDR2 ANQGSEA. This CDR3 spans 13 amino acids. V gave up 4 bases and J gave up 7 bases, with 16 bases separating them. CDR3 DNA: TGCAGCGTTGGTCCACTCGGGGCGGGTGGCTACACCTTC. It specifies CSVGPLGAGGYTF.

This clonotype was seen repeatedly, ten times or more. The V call is TRBV29-1, the J call TRBJ2-1; D may be TRBD2 (5 bases). The CDR3 runs 15 residues. Germline loops: CDR1 SQVTM, CDR2 ANQGSEA. V lost 0 bases and J lost 4, with 13 bases in between. The CDR3 region is CSVEDPEWRYNEQFF. As DNA, the CDR3 is TGCAGCGTTGAAGATCCAGAGTGGAGGTACAATGAGCAGTTCTTC.

At least ten counts were recorded for this clonotype. CDR3 bases: TGTGCCAGCAGCCAAGGTGGAGGAACAGCGGGATACTTC. Translated, it gives CASSQGGGTAGYF. V usage is TRBV3-1 and J usage is TRBJ2-5, with 7 positions matching TRBD2. The V segment lost 1 base and the J segment 14 bases; nucleotides outside the gene matches: 10. Germline V gives CDR1 LGHDT, CDR2 YNNKEL (reference sequence). The CDR3 runs to 13 residues.

The chain joins TRBV10-3 to TRBJ2-1; 11 bases are a match to TRBD2. Germline V gives CDR1 ENHRY, CDR2 SYGVKD. J lost 10 bases, V lost 2 bases, and 19 bases had no gene match. This CDR3 region has 19 residues. The DNA for the CDR3 is TGTGCCATCAGTGAGGAAAGGGTTTCGGGACTAGCGGATTCCCTGGAGCAGTTCTTC. Protein product: CAISEERVSGLADSLEQFF.

This clonotype was detected a few times. The gene calls are TRBV20-1 and TRBJ2-1; D is undetermined. CDR1 and CDR2 from the germline V gene are DFQATT and SNEGSKA (reference sequence). The CDR3 loop spans 14 amino acids. V was cut by 1 base and J by 0 bases, with 7 bases left in between. The DNA for the CDR3 is TGCAGTGCTAGAGTCGGGTTCTCCTACAATGAGCAGTTCTTC. It codes for CSARVGFSYNEQFF.

In this sample, this clonotype turned up a few times. This chain uses TRBV20-1 with TRBJ1-5, with 7 bases matching TRBD1. The CDR3 sequence is 14 residues long. Germline-derived CDR1 and CDR2 are DFQATT and SNEGSKA (reference sequence). The V and J ends lost 3 bases and 8 bases, in that order; junction bases with no gene match: 10. CDR3 region: CSASSGTGTEPQHF. The CDR3 coding sequence is TGCAGTGCTAGTAGTGGGACCGGGACAGAGCCCCAGCATTTT.

V is TRBV19 and J is TRBJ2-3; 10 nucleotides line up with TRBD1. V gave up 7 bases and J gave up 5 bases; unmatched junction bases: 6. In germline, CDR1 is LNHDA, CDR2 SQIVND (reference sequence). The CDR3 contains 14 residues. Written as DNA, the CDR3 is TGTGCCAGTAAGGACGGGACAGGGGAAGATACGCAGTATTTT. Translated: CASKDGTGEDTQYF.

This clonotype was counted a few times. The CDR3 bases are TGTGCCAGCAGTTCAGGACTAGCGGGAGCCCTTGAGATTTCCTACGAGCAGTACTTC. Residues: CASSSGLAGALEISYEQYF. The gene calls are TRBV12-3 or TRBV12-4 and TRBJ2-7, with 13 bases aligning to TRBD2. Trimming at V came to 4 bases and at J to 1 base, leaving 13 bases not matched to a gene. The CDR3 consists of 19 residues.

V is TRBV20-1 and J is TRBJ2-3, with TRBD2 matching over 10 bases. The ends lost 2 bases at V and 2 bases at J; junction bases unmatched: 7. The CDR3 is 16 residues long. CDR1 and CDR2 from the germline V gene are DFQATT and SNEGSKA (reference sequence). The CDR3: CSARITSGILTDTQYF. CDR3 DNA sequence: TGCAGTGCTAGAATTACTAGCGGGATCCTCACAGATACGCAGTATTTT.

The V call is TRBV20-1, the J call TRBJ2-3; 13 bases map to TRBD2. Germline-derived CDR1 and CDR2 are DFQATT and SNEGSKA (reference sequence). With V trimmed by 6 bases and J by 1 base, 7 bases remained unmatched. This CDR3 has 16 residues. CDR3 in DNA: TGCAGTGCCGGACTAGCGGGAGAGAACGGCACAGATACGCAGTATTTT. Protein sequence: CSAGLAGENGTDTQYF.

The rearrangement uses TRBV20-1 and TRBJ1-4; possible D gene TRBD1, 5 bases. CDR3 length: 12 amino acids. The germline V and J ends were trimmed by 6 bases and 5 bases, with 10 bases remaining between them. Germline V gene data show CDR1 as DFQATT and CDR2 as SNEGSKA (reference sequence). In nucleotides, the CDR3 is TGCAGTGCAATGGGACGGAATGAAAAACTGTTTTTT. Translating gives CSAMGRNEKLFF.

In this sample, this clonotype turned up many times. This CDR3 reads CASSQGQDQETQYF. DNA of the CDR3: TGTGCCAGCAGCCAAGGACAGGACCAAGAGACCCAGTACTTC. The chain links TRBV3-1 to TRBJ2-5; D is perhaps TRBD1 (6 bases). V was cut by 1 base and J by 0 bases, with 6 bases left in between. Germline V gives CDR1 LGHDT, CDR2 YNNKEL (reference sequence). The CDR3 is 14 amino acids.

This clonotype showed up many times. The V and J genes are TRBV29-1 and TRBJ1-5, with 10 bases that match TRBD1. V was pared by 5 bases and J by 2 bases, with 3 bases of the junction left unmatched. From germline, CDR1 is SQVTM and CDR2 ANQGSEA. This CDR3 has 14 amino acids. This chain's CDR3 is CSVPGTGGNQPQHF. CDR3 DNA sequence: TGCAGCGTTCCCGGGACAGGGGGCAATCAGCCCCAGCATTTT.

The genes are TRBV9 and TRBJ2-3; 7 positions match TRBD2. J gave up 4 bases and V 4 bases, and 12 bases lay outside the gene matches. This CDR3 has 16 residues. Germline lookup yields CDR1 SGDLS and CDR2 YYNGEE. The CDR3 DNA sequence: TGTGCCAGCAGCTTTCTAGCGGTCCCAGGAGCAGATACGCAGTATTTT. This sequence encodes CASSFLAVPGADTQYF.

This clonotype was seen a few times. This chain links TRBV3-1 with TRBJ1-1, with D possibly TRBD1 on 5 matching bases. Germline loops: CDR1 LGHDT, CDR2 YNNKEL (reference sequence). The CDR3 totals 16 residues. Trimming removed 1 base from V and 0 bases from J, with 12 bases in between. The CDR3 here is CASSQVDSGMNTEAFF. Written as DNA, the CDR3 is TGTGCCAGCAGCCAAGTTGACTCAGGGATGAACACTGAAGCTTTCTTT.

The rearrangement uses TRBV6-1 and TRBJ1-6; D is undetermined. Germline assignment: CDR1 MNHNS and CDR2 SASEGT. The CDR3 contains 13 residues. V was clipped by 3 bases and J by 8 bases, with 8 bases between them. CDR3: CASSDGFDSPLHF. The DNA of the CDR3 is TGTGCCAGCAGTGATGGATTTGATTCACCCCTCCACTTT.

The J gene is TRBJ2-1, the V gene TRBV12-3 or TRBV12-4; TRBD2 aligns across 10 bases. The CDR3 consists of 17 residues. V lost 5 bases, J lost 8 bases, and 15 bases stayed unmatched. The CDR3: CASSPPGAGGPFDEQFF. The CDR3 coding sequence is TGTGCCAGCAGTCCCCCCGGAGCGGGAGGGCCCTTTGATGAGCAGTTCTTC.

This clonotype occurred a few times. This rearrangement joins TRBV20-1 to TRBJ2-1; 13 bases are a match to TRBD2. The length of the CDR3 is 13 residues. After removal of 8 bases from V and 8 bases from J, the junction contained 6 bases not matched to a gene. Germline V lookup: CDR1 DFQATT, CDR2 SNEGSKA (reference sequence). In DNA, the CDR3 is TGCAGTTCCGGACTAGCGGGAGTTCATGAGCAGTTCTTC. Translating it yields CSSGLAGVHEQFF.